This T cell receptor beta chain was found in a study of T cells in women clearing cervical HPV infection. Sequencing was performed with immunoSEQ multiplex PCR; in TCRdb, only in-frame clones are kept and a portion is missing. Its table records 45,000 to 55,000 clones. The sequencing sample was made of blood buffy coat. This sequence was found in a woman between 18 and 70 years old with a cervical HPV16 infection that either progressed to CIN3+ or cleared (not recorded which).

CDR3 amino acids: CASSPLAQVDEQFF. The part of the CDR3 DNA that was read is TGTGCCAGCAGTCCCCTCGCGCAAGTCGATGAG. The chain links TRBV2 to TRBJ2-1; D remains unclear. Read sequence stops 3 residues before the CDR3 end, and the germline J gene provides the missing end. V lost 5 bases, J lost 8 bases, and 16 bases lay in between. From germline, CDR1 is SNHLY and CDR2 FYNNEI. The CDR3 has 14 residues. The variable domain in full, with the rest retrieved from reference TRBV2 and TRBJ2-1, is EPEVTQTPSHQVTQMGQEVILRCVPISNHLYFYWYRQILGQKVEFLVSFYNNEISEKSEIFDDQFSVERPDGSNFTLKIRSTKLEDSAMYFCASSPLAQVDEQFFGPGTRLTVL.